This TCR beta chain was recorded in a study of shared clonotypes between healthy human individuals. This clone was recorded once. Its target is not known. V shed 4 bases, J shed 6 bases, and the junction held 12 bases outside the gene matches. The CDR3 contains 16 residues. CDR1 is SGHRS, CDR2 YFSETQ, per germline. Donors had no recently reported acute infections or vaccinations and were HIV-negative. The assay was immunoSEQ multiplex PCR, and TCRdb's table has in-frame clones only and misses some. The sample consists of roughly 2.2 million clones, less than 95% of them appearing once. General study results and limits: Memory subsets had estimated richness that was generally smaller than that of naive subsets. The represented genetic and exposure-history diversity was limited by the small number of donors.

V and J are TRBV5-1 and TRBJ2-2; 7 bases are shared with TRBD1. This receptor was identified in a man aged 18 to 30 in good health. Some clones in this sample may be carry-over from other donors' samples. The sequenced material came from naive CD4+ T cells from PBMCs. Sample subset: CD45RA+ positively selected. CDR3 nucleotide sequence: TGCGCCAGCAGCCACGGACAGGCTTTACCACCCGGGGAGCTGTTTTTT. Its protein is CASSHGQALPPGELFF.